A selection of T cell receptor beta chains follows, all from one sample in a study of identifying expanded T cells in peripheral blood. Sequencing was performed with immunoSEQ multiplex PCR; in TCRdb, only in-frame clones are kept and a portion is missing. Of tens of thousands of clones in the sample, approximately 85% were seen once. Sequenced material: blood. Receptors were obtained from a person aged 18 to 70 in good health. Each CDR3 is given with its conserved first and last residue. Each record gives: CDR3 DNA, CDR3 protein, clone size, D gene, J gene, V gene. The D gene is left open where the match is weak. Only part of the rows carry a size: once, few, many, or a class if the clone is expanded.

CDR3 DNA: TGTGCCAGCAGCGTAGCACGTACCCCTAACTATGGCTACACCTTC; CDR3 protein: CASSVARTPNYGYTF; clone size: -; D gene: -; J gene: TRBJ1-2; V gene: TRBV9
CDR3 DNA: TGTGCCAGCAGCTTACCCCTGGTAGGAGGCACAGATACGCAGTATTTT; CDR3 protein: CASSLPLVGGTDTQYF; clone size: -; D gene: -; J gene: TRBJ2-3; V gene: TRBV7-8
CDR3 DNA: TGTGCCAGCAGCTTAAGCTCGGCAGGGAGGACCGGGGAGCTGTTTTTT; CDR3 protein: CASSLSSAGRTGELFF; clone size: -; D gene: -; J gene: TRBJ2-2; V gene: TRBV5-4
CDR3 DNA: TGTGCCAGCAGCTTGACTTTTTTTAGCGAATCCCATCAGCCCCAGCATTTT; CDR3 protein: CASSLTFFSESHQPQHF; clone size: -; D gene: -; J gene: TRBJ1-5; V gene: TRBV5-4
CDR3 DNA: TGTGCCAGCAGCCTCCGGACGGGGGAGACCCAGTACTTC; CDR3 protein: CASSLRTGETQYF; clone size: -; D gene: -; J gene: TRBJ2-5; V gene: TRBV7-2
CDR3 DNA: TGTGCCAGCAGGGAAATCAGGGGTCAAGAGACCCAGTACTTC; CDR3 protein: CASREIRGQETQYF; clone size: -; D gene: -; J gene: TRBJ2-5; V gene: TRBV2
CDR3 DNA: TGTGCCAGTAGTTACGACAGGGGGACTGAAGCTTTCTTT; CDR3 protein: CASSYDRGTEAFF; clone size: -; D gene: TRBD1; J gene: TRBJ1-1; V gene: TRBV19
CDR3 DNA: TGTGCCAGCGGGAGACAGAGTAATTCACCCCTCCACTTT; CDR3 protein: CASGRQSNSPLHF; clone size: -; D gene: -; J gene: TRBJ1-6; V gene: TRBV11-3
CDR3 DNA: TGTGCCAGCAGCGTAGATATTTTAGGGGGGAACGAGCAGTACTTC; CDR3 protein: CASSVDILGGNEQYF; clone size: -; D gene: -; J gene: TRBJ2-7; V gene: TRBV9
CDR3 DNA: TGTGCCAGCAGCTCGGGACAGGGGGCGTATGGCTACACCTTC; CDR3 protein: CASSSGQGAYGYTF; clone size: -; D gene: TRBD1; J gene: TRBJ1-2; V gene: TRBV7-6
CDR3 DNA: TGTGCCAGCATGTTGGGACGGCGAGGGGTTGACGAGCAGTACTTC; CDR3 protein: CASMLGRRGVDEQYF; clone size: few; D gene: -; J gene: TRBJ2-7; V gene: TRBV27
CDR3 DNA: TGTGCCAGCAGCTTAGATGGTACTGAAGCTTTCTTT; CDR3 protein: CASSLDGTEAFF; clone size: once; D gene: -; J gene: TRBJ1-1; V gene: TRBV7-6
CDR3 DNA: TGTGCCAGCAGCTCTATTAGGACAAGGCAAGGCTACACCTTC; CDR3 protein: CASSSIRTRQGYTF; clone size: -; D gene: -; J gene: TRBJ1-2; V gene: TRBV11-2
CDR3 DNA: TGTGCCATCGGCCGGGACGAAGGCTACACCTTC; CDR3 protein: CAIGRDEGYTF; clone size: -; D gene: -; J gene: TRBJ1-2; V gene: TRBV10-3
CDR3 DNA: TGCGCCAGCAGCTTGGTGGAGGGGGCTGGAAACACCATATATTTT; CDR3 protein: CASSLVEGAGNTIYF; clone size: -; D gene: -; J gene: TRBJ1-3; V gene: TRBV5-1
CDR3 DNA: TGTGCCAGTAGTATGGATTTTGGGGGGAGCTACGAGCAGTACTTC; CDR3 protein: CASSMDFGGSYEQYF; clone size: -; D gene: -; J gene: TRBJ2-7; V gene: TRBV19
CDR3 DNA: TGTGCCAGCAGTTCCTCGAGGACAGCTAATCAGCCCCAGCATTTT; CDR3 protein: CASSSSRTANQPQHF; clone size: -; D gene: -; J gene: TRBJ1-5; V gene: TRBV2
CDR3 DNA: TGTGCCAGCAGCTTAGCCCTTGGGGCCACAGATACGCAGTATTTT; CDR3 protein: CASSLALGATDTQYF; clone size: -; D gene: -; J gene: TRBJ2-3; V gene: TRBV7-2
CDR3 DNA: TGTGCCAGCAGCTTATCCCACGGGACCCAGTACTTC; CDR3 protein: CASSLSHGTQYF; clone size: -; D gene: -; J gene: TRBJ2-5; V gene: TRBV7-2
CDR3 DNA: TGTGCCAGCAGCGTAGGGCGTTTACTGCAGGTACAAGAGACCCAGTACTTC; CDR3 protein: CASSVGRLLQVQETQYF; clone size: few; D gene: -; J gene: TRBJ2-5; V gene: TRBV9
CDR3 DNA: TGTGCCAGCTCACCACTGAAATCGGACAGGAACACTGAAGCTTTCTTT; CDR3 protein: CASSPLKSDRNTEAFF; clone size: -; D gene: -; J gene: TRBJ1-1; V gene: TRBV18
CDR3 DNA: TGTGCCAGCAGCCGACCCACAGGGGGCGAGTATGGTCAGCCCCAGCATTTT; CDR3 protein: CASSRPTGGEYGQPQHF; clone size: -; D gene: -; J gene: TRBJ1-5; V gene: TRBV21-1
CDR3 DNA: TGTGCCAGCATCATAGGAACGACACAAGAGACCCAGTACTTC; CDR3 protein: CASIIGTTQETQYF; clone size: -; D gene: -; J gene: TRBJ2-5; V gene: TRBV5-6
CDR3 DNA: TGCGCCAGCAGTCATCCCGGCCGGGGCACCGGGGAGCTGTTTTTT; CDR3 protein: CASSHPGRGTGELFF; clone size: -; D gene: -; J gene: TRBJ2-2; V gene: TRBV23-1
CDR3 DNA: TGCGCCAGCAGCCAAGATACGAGGGGGCACTATGGCTACACCTTC; CDR3 protein: CASSQDTRGHYGYTF; clone size: -; D gene: TRBD1; J gene: TRBJ1-2; V gene: TRBV4-3
CDR3 DNA: TGCGCCAGCAGCCAAGGGGCAGGGGAGTCCTACGAGCAGTACTTC; CDR3 protein: CASSQGAGESYEQYF; clone size: once; D gene: -; J gene: TRBJ2-7; V gene: TRBV4-1
CDR3 DNA: TGTGCCAGCAGCACCGAGCCGGCCCAACACTATGGCTACACCTTC; CDR3 protein: CASSTEPAQHYGYTF; clone size: -; D gene: -; J gene: TRBJ1-2; V gene: TRBV7-2
CDR3 DNA: TGTGCCAGCAGCGTAGCTGAGGGGGCAGGCAATTATGGCTACACCTTC; CDR3 protein: CASSVAEGAGNYGYTF; clone size: -; D gene: TRBD1; J gene: TRBJ1-2; V gene: TRBV9
CDR3 DNA: TGTGCCAGCAGTGAATATCTCGGGGGTGGGCTTGGGGAAAAACTGTTTTTT; CDR3 protein: CASSEYLGGGLGEKLFF; clone size: -; D gene: -; J gene: TRBJ1-4; V gene: TRBV6-1
CDR3 DNA: TGTGCCTGGAGTGTGGCGGGGGGGAATTCACCCCTCCACTTT; CDR3 protein: CAWSVAGGNSPLHF; clone size: few; D gene: -; J gene: TRBJ1-6; V gene: TRBV30
CDR3 DNA: TGTGCCAGCAGCTTTGGAGGGCAGAGTAATTCACCCCTCCACTTT; CDR3 protein: CASSFGGQSNSPLHF; clone size: few; D gene: -; J gene: TRBJ1-6; V gene: TRBV13
CDR3 DNA: TGTGCCAGTAGTGCTTCGGGCGGCAATCAGCCCCAGCATTTT; CDR3 protein: CASSASGGNQPQHF; clone size: -; D gene: -; J gene: TRBJ1-5; V gene: TRBV19
CDR3 DNA: TGTGCCAGCAGCGCACACCGGACAGATCAATTTAACTATGGCTACACCTTC; CDR3 protein: CASSAHRTDQFNYGYTF; clone size: once; D gene: -; J gene: TRBJ1-2; V gene: TRBV9
CDR3 DNA: TGTGCCAGTAGTGGAACCTTGGGGCGAGAAAACATTCAGTACTTC; CDR3 protein: CASSGTLGRENIQYF; clone size: -; D gene: -; J gene: TRBJ2-4; V gene: TRBV19